This TCR beta chain was obtained from a study of blood T cell repertoires in COVID-19. The V end was cut by 6 bases, the J end by 3 bases, with 10 bases between. Germline CDR1 reads SGHAT; CDR2 reads FQNNGV. The CDR3 length is 13 residues. The table came from immunoSEQ multiplex PCR; TCRdb's copy has only in-frame clones and leaves some out. This sample yields around 72,000 clones, of which approximately 82% are seen a single time; 15% to 20% belongs to the top ten. This clone came up once. The receptor comes from an elderly woman with acute or convalescent COVID-19. V and J are TRBV11-2 and TRBJ2-3; weak D call: TRBD2 (6 bases). Specimen: peripheral blood. CDR3 nucleotide sequence: TGTGCCAGCAGTACGGGAGCAACAGATACGCAGTATTTT. Encoded protein: CASSTGATDTQYF.